The entry below gives a single TCR beta chain sequence along with its context. Only a few counts were recorded for this clone. It has no known antigen specificity. Per-base qualities were not stored, and no clone one base away is much larger. V is cut back by 0 bases and J by 2 bases, with 4 bases in the junction unmatched. Counted from cysteine to phenylalanine, this CDR3 has 16 amino acids. The sequence is cut down to CDR3 DNA, 48 bases in frame from base 1. CDR1 and CDR2 were assigned from the germline V gene (reference sequence) as LGHDT and YNNKEL. This specimen comes from a study of T cell responses to AZD1222 COVID-19 vaccine (dated by TCRdb to the early 2020s). Describing the broader study: TCR sequencing covered 233 trial participants: about 210 given two doses of AZD1222 and around 26 given two doses of MenACWY control vaccine. Trial participants were enrolled by age into subgroups of 18-55, 56-69 and 70-plus years, and approximately 150, 30 and 60 TCR-sequenced participants, respectively, were included in these subgroups. What the study reported, not specific to this receptor: Participants were mostly white British, with more females than males. The authors suggested clonal diversity may have been underestimated. The 56-69-year group was small, and its depth increase did not reach significance, likely because of low power. Because no day 14 peak-response samples were available, the repertoires could be characterized only after the peak T cell response. The vaccine-associated CD4 TCRs covered the entire spike protein, and the dominant responses fell in regions 160-218 and 743-854. Conclusions about previously exposed vaccinees were limited because only a handful of AZD1222 recipients were SARS-CoV-2 seropositive at baseline. A significant rise in spike-specific TCR breadth and depth was observed after two AZD1222 doses relative to day 0 and relative to MenACWY recipients. Reportedly, close to half of the unique spike-specific TCRs recognized epitopes lying outside the regions that are mutated in the B.1.351 and B.1.1.7 variants.

The CDR3 regions of human TCRbeta chains were analyzed by immunosequencing. From the authors' description of their analysis: TCRs in the repertoires were compared against a reference library of SARS-CoV-2-specific TCRs that had been generated with the MIRA antigen-specificity platform. Breadth was defined as the fraction of unique TCRs that were SARS-CoV-2-associated, and depth was defined as the fraction of total T cells that were SARS-CoV-2-associated. Using the MIRA data, each spike-specific TCR was assigned both to the spike region to which the TCR was reactive and to a CD4 or CD8 class. Log10-transformed breadth and depth values were compared by one-way ANOVA with Sidak's multiple comparisons tests. Not all clones reach the TCRdb copy of this immuneACCESS table, which keeps in-frame sequences only. Checked studies attribute under half of the gap to unresolved V genes and leave the rest unexplained. V and J calls and clone size are as listed in that table; D and trimming were resolved from the DNA. For this sample there are 250,000 to 300,000 clones; roughly 93% appear just once. The biggest ten clones account for 0.5% to 0.65% of the sample.

The time point label on this specimen signifies: about 28 days (+/-7) after the second vaccine dose. Because spike-specific TCR depth and breadth did not differ between the two schedules, AZD1222 recipients who got a second dose at roughly 4 weeks were pooled with those who got a second dose at roughly 12 weeks. Vaccinee samples were obtained from the UK trials COV001 and COV002, which included a single-blind randomized controlled phase 2/3 trial of AZD1222 (ChAdOx1 nCoV-19) in healthy adults. For TCRbeta chain sequencing, PBMC samples from trial participants were taken at day 0 and at day 28 after the second dose.

The sequenced sample was peripheral blood, obtained 28 days after the second AZD1222 dose. This TCR came from an adult who received the AZD1222 COVID-19 vaccine. The receptor chain draws on TRBV3-1 (or the pseudogene TRBV3-2) and TRBJ2-5, with 9 bases matching TRBD1. The sequence in DNA is TGTGCCAGCAGCCAAGATGGGGGGACAGGGCAAGAGACCCAGTACTTC. This yields the protein CASSQDGGTGQETQYF.